This TCR beta chain comes out of a study of shared clonotypes between healthy human individuals. General study results and limits: Sorted-subset sequencing was shown by rarefaction to be incomplete despite large depth. Researchers found naive subsets generally carried larger estimated richness than memory subsets.

There are a few counts of this clone. Its antigen is unknown. The repertoire was sequenced with immunoSEQ multiplex PCR; TCRdb's copy has only in-frame clones and lacks some. The data contain 600,000 to 800,000 clones, about two thirds of them seen just once; the ten biggest clones take up under 2%. Germline V gives CDR1 SGHNT, CDR2 YYREEE (reference sequence). The CDR3 extends over 12 amino acids. V was pared by 5 bases and J by 9 bases, with 4 bases of the junction left unmatched. Donors had no recently reported acute infections or vaccinations and were HIV-negative. Input material: memory CD4+ T cells sorted from blood. As to subset: CD45RA-negative fraction. This receptor was identified in a woman under 40 in good health. The rearrangement uses TRBV5-4 and TRBJ2-3, with 9 bases matching TRBD1. CDR3 nucleotides: TGTGCCAGCAGGTTTGGGACAGGGACGCAGTATTTT. This codes for CASRFGTGTQYF. The complete variable domain, with remaining parts taken from reference TRBV5-4 and TRBJ2-3, reads ETGVTQSPTHLIKTRGQQVTLRCSSQSGHNTVSWYQQALGQGPQFIFQYYREEENGRGNFPPRFSGLQFPNYSSELNVNALELDDSALYLCASRFGTGTQYFGPGTRLTVL.